This TCR beta chain was recovered during a study of cytomegalovirus exposure and HLA in healthy donors. Study observations and caveats: Among TCR beta chains, those listed as cytomegalovirus-associated numbered more than 150.

Turning to this clone: The antigen remains unidentified.

Some clones are missing from TCRdb's copy, which holds only in-frame ones; the method was immunoSEQ multiplex PCR. The sample carries under 200,000 clones, 65% to 90% recorded once. The receptor comes from a woman younger than 35 in good health and CMV-seronegative. Sequencing was carried out using PBMCs.

The CDR3 region has the DNA TGCGCCAGCAGCACACAGGGTGGGCCGGACGGCGAGCAGTACTTC. It codes for CASSTQGGPDGEQYF. J is TRBJ2-7 and V is TRBV5-1, with D tentatively TRBD1 (6 bases). The CDR3 sequence is 15 residues long. V gave up 4 bases and J gave up 6 bases, with 20 bases separating them. In germline, CDR1 is SGHRS, CDR2 YFSETQ.